The clone carrying this TCR beta chain was found many times. The sample comes from a study of T-cell reconstitution after alpha-beta-depleted transplantation in children. Preparation of the TCRbeta library was carried out with unique molecular identifiers. One entry per CDR3 protein results from TCRdb running MiXCR on the PCR reads. Of about 610,000 distinct CDR3 sequences in the sample, 10% were seen once. This material consisted of PBMCs from the stem cell graft donor, taken from the stem cell graft. This sequence was found in a human donor who donated a stem cell graft to a child with acute myeloid leukemia.

The CDR3 nucleotides are TGCAGTGCTAGCGCCAGCGATGGGACAGATACGCAGTATTTT. Protein: CSASASDGTDTQYF. The chain combines TRBV20-1 with TRBJ2-3; D remains unclear. Germline CDR1 is DFQATT and CDR2 is SNEGSKA (reference sequence). The CDR3 totals 14 residues. V lost 3 bases and J 3 bases, leaving 13 bases between the germline ends.